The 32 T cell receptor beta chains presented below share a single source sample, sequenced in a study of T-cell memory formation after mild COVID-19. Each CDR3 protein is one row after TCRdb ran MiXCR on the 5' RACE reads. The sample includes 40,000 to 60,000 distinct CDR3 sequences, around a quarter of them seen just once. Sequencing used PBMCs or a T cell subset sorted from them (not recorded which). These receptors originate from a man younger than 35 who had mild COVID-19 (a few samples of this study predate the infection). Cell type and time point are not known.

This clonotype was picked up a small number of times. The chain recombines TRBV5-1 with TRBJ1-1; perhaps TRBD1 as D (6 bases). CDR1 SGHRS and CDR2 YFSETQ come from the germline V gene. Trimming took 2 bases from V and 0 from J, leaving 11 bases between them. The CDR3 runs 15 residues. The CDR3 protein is CASSFRGGLNTEAFF. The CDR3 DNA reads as TGCGCCAGCAGCTTTCGGGGGGGGCTGAACACTGAAGCTTTCTTT.

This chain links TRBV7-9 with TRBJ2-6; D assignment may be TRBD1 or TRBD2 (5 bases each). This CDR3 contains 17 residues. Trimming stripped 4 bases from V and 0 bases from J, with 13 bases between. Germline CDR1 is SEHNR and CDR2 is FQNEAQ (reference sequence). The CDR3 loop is CASSSPGRRSGANVLTF. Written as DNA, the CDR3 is TGTGCCAGCAGCTCACCGGGACGGCGCTCTGGGGCCAACGTCCTGACTTTC.

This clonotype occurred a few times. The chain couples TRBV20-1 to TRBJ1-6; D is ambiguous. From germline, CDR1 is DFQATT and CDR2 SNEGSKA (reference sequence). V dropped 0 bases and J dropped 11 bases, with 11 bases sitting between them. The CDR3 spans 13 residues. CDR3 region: CSARDPTIPPLHF. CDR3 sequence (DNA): TGCAGTGCTAGAGATCCGACAATCCCACCCCTCCACTTT.

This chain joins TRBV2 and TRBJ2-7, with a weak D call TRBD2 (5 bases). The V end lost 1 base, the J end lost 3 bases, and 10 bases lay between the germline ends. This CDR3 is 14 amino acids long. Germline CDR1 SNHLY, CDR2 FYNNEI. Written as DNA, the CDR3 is TGTGCCAGCAGTGAAGGTAGCGTTAGCTACGAGCAGTACTTC. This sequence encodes CASSEGSVSYEQYF. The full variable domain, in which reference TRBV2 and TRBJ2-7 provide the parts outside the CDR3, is EPEVTQTPSHQVTQMGQEVILRCVPISNHLYFYWYRQILGQKVEFLVSFYNNEISEKSEIFDDQFSVERPDGSNFTLKIRSTKLEDSAMYFCASSEGSVSYEQYFGPGTRLTVT.

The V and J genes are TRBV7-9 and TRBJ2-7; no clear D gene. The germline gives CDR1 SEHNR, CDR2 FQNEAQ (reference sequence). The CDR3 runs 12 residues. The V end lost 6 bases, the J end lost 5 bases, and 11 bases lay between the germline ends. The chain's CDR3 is CASRADRDEQYF. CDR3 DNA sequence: TGTGCCAGCAGGGCCGATCGGGACGAGCAGTACTTC.

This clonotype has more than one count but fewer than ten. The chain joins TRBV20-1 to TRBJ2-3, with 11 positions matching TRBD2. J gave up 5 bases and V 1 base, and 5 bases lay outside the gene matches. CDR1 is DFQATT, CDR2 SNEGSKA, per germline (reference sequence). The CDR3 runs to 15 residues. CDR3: CSARVAGGLVDTQYF. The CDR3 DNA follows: TGCAGTGCTAGAGTAGCGGGGGGGCTGGTAGATACGCAGTATTTT.

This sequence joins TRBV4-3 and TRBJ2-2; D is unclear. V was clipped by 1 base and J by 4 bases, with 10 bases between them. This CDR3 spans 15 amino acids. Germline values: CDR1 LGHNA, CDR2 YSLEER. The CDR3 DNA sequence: TGCGCCAGCAGCCAAGGGTCCGGGCCCACCGGGGAGCTGTTTTTT. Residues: CASSQGSGPTGELFF.

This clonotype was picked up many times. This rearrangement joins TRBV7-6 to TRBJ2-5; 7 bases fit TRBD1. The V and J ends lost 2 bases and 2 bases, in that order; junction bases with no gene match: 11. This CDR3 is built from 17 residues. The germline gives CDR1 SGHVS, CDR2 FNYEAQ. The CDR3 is CASSLTPAGGWQETQYF. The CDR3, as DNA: TGTGCCAGCAGCTTAACTCCTGCAGGGGGATGGCAAGAGACCCAGTACTTC. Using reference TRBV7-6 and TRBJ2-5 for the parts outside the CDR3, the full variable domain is GAGVSQSPRYKVTKRGQDVALRCDPISGHVSLYWYRQALGQGPEFLTYFNYEAQQDKSGLPNDRFSAERPEGSISTLTIQRTEQRDSAMYRCASSLTPAGGWQETQYFGPGTRLLVL.

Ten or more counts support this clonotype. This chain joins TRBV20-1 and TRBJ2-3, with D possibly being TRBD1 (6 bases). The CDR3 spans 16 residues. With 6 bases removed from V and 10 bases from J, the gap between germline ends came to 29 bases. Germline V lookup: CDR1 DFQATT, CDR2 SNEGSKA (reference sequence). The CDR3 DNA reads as TGCAGTGCAAAGCTTAACAGGGAATGGACTCGGGGTCCGCAGTATTTT. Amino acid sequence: CSAKLNREWTRGPQYF.

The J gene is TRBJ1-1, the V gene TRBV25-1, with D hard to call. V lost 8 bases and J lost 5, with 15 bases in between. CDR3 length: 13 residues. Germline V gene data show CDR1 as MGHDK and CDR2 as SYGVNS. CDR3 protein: CASSVGVGTEAFF. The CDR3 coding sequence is TGTGCCAGCTCGGTTGGGGTGGGGACTGAAGCTTTCTTT.

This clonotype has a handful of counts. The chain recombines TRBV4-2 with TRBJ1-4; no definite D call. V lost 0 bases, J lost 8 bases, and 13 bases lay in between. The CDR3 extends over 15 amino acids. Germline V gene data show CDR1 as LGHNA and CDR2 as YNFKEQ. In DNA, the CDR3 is TGTGCCAGCAGCCAAGATCCGACCTCTCTCGAAAAACTGTTTTTT. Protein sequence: CASSQDPTSLEKLFF.

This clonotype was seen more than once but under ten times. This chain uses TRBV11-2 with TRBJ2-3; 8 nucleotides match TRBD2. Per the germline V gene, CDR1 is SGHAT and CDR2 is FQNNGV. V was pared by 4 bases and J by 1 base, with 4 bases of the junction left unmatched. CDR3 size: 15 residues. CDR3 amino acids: CASSSLTSGTDTQYF. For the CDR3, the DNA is TGTGCCAGCAGCTCGCTGACTAGCGGCACAGATACGCAGTATTTT.

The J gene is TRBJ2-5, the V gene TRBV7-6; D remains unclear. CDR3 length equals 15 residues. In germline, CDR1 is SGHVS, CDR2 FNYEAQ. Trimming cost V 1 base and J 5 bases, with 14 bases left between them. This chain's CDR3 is CASSLVYNDGETQYF. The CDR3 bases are TGTGCCAGCAGCTTAGTTTACAATGATGGGGAGACCCAGTACTTC.

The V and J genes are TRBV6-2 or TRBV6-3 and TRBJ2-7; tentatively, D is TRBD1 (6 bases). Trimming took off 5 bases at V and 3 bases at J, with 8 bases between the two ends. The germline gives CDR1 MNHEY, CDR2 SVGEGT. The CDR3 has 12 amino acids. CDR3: CASSPRGYEQYV. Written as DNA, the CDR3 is TGTGCCAGCAGTCCCAGGGGCTACGAGCAGTACGTC.

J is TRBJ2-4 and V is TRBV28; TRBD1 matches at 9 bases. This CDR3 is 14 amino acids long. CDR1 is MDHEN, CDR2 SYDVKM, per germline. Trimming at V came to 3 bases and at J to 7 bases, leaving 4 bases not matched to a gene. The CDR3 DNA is TGTGCCAGCAGTTTCCGGGACAGGGTTAACATTCAGTACTTC. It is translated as CASSFRDRVNIQYF. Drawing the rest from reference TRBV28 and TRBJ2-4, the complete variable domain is DVKVTQSSRYLVKRTGEKVFLECVQDMDHENMFWYRQDPGLGLRLIYFSYDVKMKEKGDIPEGYSVSREKKERFSLILESASTNQTSMYLCASSFRDRVNIQYFGAGTRLSVL.

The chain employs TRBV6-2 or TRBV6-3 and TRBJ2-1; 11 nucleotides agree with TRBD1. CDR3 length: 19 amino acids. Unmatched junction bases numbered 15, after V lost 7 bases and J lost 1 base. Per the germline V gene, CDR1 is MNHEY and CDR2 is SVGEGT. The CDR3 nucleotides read TGTGCCAGCAAAACCATTCGGACAGGGGGCATAGGATCCTACAATGAGCAGTTCTTC. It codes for CASKTIRTGGIGSYNEQFF.

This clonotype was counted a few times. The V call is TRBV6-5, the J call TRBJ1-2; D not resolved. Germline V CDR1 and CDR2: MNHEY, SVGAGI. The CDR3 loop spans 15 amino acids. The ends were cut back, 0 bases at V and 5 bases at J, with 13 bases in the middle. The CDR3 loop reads CASSYSRVPQYGYTF. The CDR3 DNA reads TGTGCCAGCAGTTACTCGAGGGTTCCCCAGTATGGCTACACCTTC.

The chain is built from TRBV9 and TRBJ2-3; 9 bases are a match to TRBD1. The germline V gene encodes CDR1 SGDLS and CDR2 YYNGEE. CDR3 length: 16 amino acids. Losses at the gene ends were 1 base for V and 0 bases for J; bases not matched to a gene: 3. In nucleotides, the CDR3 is TGTGCCAGCAGCGTACGGACAGGGGATAGCACAGATACGCAGTATTTT. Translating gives CASSVRTGDSTDTQYF.

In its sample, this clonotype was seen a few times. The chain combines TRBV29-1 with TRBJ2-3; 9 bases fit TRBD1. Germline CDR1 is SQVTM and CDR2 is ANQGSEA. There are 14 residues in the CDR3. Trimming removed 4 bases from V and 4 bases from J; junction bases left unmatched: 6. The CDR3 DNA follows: TGCAGCGTTGTGGGGACAGGGTTGGCAGATACGCAGTATTTT. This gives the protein CSVVGTGLADTQYF.

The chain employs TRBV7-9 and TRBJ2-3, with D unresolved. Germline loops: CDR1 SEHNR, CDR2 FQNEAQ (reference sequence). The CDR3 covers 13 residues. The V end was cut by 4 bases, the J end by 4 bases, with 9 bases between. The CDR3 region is CASSSAESDTQYF. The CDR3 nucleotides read TGTGCCAGCAGCTCGGCGGAGTCAGATACGCAGTATTTT.

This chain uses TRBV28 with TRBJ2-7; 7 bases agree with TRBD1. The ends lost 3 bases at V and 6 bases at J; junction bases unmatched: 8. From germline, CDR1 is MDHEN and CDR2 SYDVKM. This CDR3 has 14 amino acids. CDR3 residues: CASSLTGNRGEQYV. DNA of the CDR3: TGTGCCAGCAGTTTGACAGGGAATCGCGGCGAGCAGTACGTC.

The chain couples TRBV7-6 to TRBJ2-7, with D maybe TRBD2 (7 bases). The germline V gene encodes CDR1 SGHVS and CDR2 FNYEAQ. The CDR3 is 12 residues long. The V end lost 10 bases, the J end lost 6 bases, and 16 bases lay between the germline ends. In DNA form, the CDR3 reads TGTGCCACAGGGGAGGGGTCGGGCGAGCAGTACTTC. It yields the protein CATGEGSGEQYF.

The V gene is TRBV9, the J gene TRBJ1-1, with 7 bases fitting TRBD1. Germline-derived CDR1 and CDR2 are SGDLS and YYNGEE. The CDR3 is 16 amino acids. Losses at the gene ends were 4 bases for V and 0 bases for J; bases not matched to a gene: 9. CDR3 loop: CASSLNRDSLNTEAFF. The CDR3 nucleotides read TGTGCCAGCAGCCTCAACCGGGACAGCCTGAACACTGAAGCTTTCTTT.

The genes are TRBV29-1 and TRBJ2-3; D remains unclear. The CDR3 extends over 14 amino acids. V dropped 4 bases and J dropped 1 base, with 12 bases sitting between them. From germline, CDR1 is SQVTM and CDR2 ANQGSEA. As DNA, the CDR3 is TGCAGCGTTGCAGACCGTCGGGGCACAGATACGCAGTATTTT. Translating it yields CSVADRRGTDTQYF.

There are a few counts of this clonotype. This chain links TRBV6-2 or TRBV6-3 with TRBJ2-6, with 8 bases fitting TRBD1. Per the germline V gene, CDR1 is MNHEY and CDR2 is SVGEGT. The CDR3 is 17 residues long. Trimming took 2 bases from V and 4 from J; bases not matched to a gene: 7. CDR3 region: CASSYETGVSGANVLTF. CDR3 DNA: TGTGCCAGCAGTTACGAGACAGGGGTCTCCGGGGCCAACGTCCTGACTTTC.

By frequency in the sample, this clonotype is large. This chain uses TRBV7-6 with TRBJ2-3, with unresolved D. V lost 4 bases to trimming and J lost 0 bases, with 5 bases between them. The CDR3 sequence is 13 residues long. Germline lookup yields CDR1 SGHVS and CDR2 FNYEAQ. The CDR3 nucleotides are TGTGCCAGCAGCTACACTAGCACAGATACGCAGTATTTT. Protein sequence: CASSYTSTDTQYF.

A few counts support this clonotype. CDR3 in amino acids: CSASDGLRGQFF. The CDR3 DNA sequence: TGCAGTGCTAGCGACGGTCTCCGTGGGCAGTTCTTC. The chain links TRBV20-1 to TRBJ2-1; unclear D gene. The CDR3 extends over 12 amino acids. Germline values: CDR1 DFQATT, CDR2 SNEGSKA (reference sequence). V lost 3 bases to trimming and J lost 12 bases, with 15 bases between them.

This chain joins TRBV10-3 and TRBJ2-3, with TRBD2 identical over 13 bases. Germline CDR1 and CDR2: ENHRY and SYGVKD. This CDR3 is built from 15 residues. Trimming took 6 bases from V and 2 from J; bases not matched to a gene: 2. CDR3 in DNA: TGTGCCATCAGGGGACTAGCGGGGACCACAGATACGCAGTATTTT. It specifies CAIRGLAGTTDTQYF.

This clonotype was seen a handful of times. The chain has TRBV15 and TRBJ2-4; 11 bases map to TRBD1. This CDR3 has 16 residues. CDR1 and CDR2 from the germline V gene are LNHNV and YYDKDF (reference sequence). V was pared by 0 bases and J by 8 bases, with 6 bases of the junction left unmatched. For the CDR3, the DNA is TGTGCCACCAGCAGAGACGGACAGGGGGCCTGGGACATTCAGTACTTC. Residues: CATSRDGQGAWDIQYF.

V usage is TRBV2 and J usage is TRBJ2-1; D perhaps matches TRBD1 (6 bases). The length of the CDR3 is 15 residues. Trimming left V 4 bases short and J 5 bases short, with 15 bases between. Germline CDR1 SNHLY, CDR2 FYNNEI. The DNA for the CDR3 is TGTGCCAGCAGTGCCGGGACAACCGGGAACAATGAGCAGTTCTTC. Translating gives CASSAGTTGNNEQFF.

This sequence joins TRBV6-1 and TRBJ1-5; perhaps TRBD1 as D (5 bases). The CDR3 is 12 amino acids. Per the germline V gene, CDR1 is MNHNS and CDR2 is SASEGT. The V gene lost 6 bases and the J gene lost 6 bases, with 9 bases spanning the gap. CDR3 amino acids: CASSARGQPQHF. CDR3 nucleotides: TGTGCCAGCAGCGCTAGGGGTCAGCCCCAGCATTTT.

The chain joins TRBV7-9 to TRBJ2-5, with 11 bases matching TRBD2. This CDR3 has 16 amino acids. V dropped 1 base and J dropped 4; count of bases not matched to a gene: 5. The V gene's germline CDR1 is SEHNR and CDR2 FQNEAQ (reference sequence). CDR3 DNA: TGTGCCAGCAGCTTAGTGCGTCTAGCGGGGGGAGAGACCCAGTACTTC. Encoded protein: CASSLVRLAGGETQYF.